The next 26 T cell receptor beta chains were all read from a single sample in a study of blood T cell repertoires in COVID-19. The data were produced by immunoSEQ multiplex PCR, yet TCRdb's version contains in-frame clones alone and is incomplete. The table records around 110,000 clones, approximately 88% of them present only once. Sequencing input: peripheral blood. The receptors were sampled from a woman in her 70s with acute or convalescent COVID-19.

The chain employs TRBV4-1 and TRBJ2-5; no clear D gene. This CDR3 region has 12 residues. V dropped 0 bases and J dropped 4 bases, with 3 bases sitting between them. Germline V gives CDR1 MGHRA, CDR2 YSYEKL. CDR3 sequence: CASSQDLETQYF. The DNA for the CDR3 is TGCGCCAGCAGCCAAGACCTAGAGACCCAGTACTTC.

V is TRBV6-6 and J is TRBJ1-5, with D possibly matching TRBD1 (5 bases). The V and J ends lost 2 bases and 1 base respectively, with 6 bases between them. There are 14 residues in the CDR3. Germline assignment: CDR1 MNHNY and CDR2 SVGAGI (reference sequence). CDR3 DNA sequence: TGTGCCAGCAGTTACGCAGGGAGCAATCAGCCCCAGCATTTT. Residues: CASSYAGSNQPQHF.

The chain carries TRBV5-1 and TRBJ2-1; 7 bases line up with TRBD2. The ends lost 2 bases at V and 8 bases at J; junction bases unmatched: 7. Germline CDR1 SGHRS, CDR2 YFSETQ. The CDR3 contains 14 residues. CDR3 in amino acids: CASSLAGPLDEQFF. CDR3 nucleotide sequence: TGCGCCAGCAGCTTAGCGGGGCCACTCGATGAGCAGTTCTTC.

CDR3 in DNA: TGCGCCAGCCTTAGAGAGGGGGCCACTGAAGCTTTCTTT. It codes for CASLREGATEAFF. This sequence joins TRBV5-1 and TRBJ1-1; 7 bases align to TRBD1. This CDR3 contains 13 residues. The germline gives CDR1 SGHRS, CDR2 YFSETQ. With 7 bases clipped from V and 4 bases from J, the junction kept 7 bases outside the gene matches.

This clone was detected once. The J gene is TRBJ2-4, the V gene TRBV5-6; 9 nucleotides align to TRBD2. The V and J ends lost 4 bases and 8 bases, in that order; junction bases with no gene match: 13. The germline V gene encodes CDR1 SGHDT and CDR2 YYEEEE. CDR3 length: 16 residues. CDR3 loop: CASSKTGLAEGDIQYF. As DNA, the CDR3 is TGTGCCAGCAGCAAAACGGGACTAGCCGAGGGAGACATTCAGTACTTC.

The V and J genes are TRBV7-2 and TRBJ2-1, with 9 bases that match TRBD1. J lost 1 base, V lost 7 bases, and 2 bases had no gene match. The CDR3 has 14 residues. CDR1 SGHTA and CDR2 FQGNSA come from the germline V gene. CDR3 coding DNA: TGTGCCAGCAAGACAGGGGGGTCCTACAATGAGCAGTTCTTC. This sequence encodes CASKTGGSYNEQFF.

In its sample, this clone was seen a few times. CDR3 residues: CASSPGGDNEKLFF. CDR3 DNA: TGTGCCAGCTCACCGGGGGGGGACAATGAAAAACTGTTTTTT. J is TRBJ1-4 and V is TRBV18, with D perhaps matching TRBD1 (5 bases). The CDR3 extends over 14 amino acids. V was clipped by 3 bases and J by 5 bases, with 10 bases between them. Germline V gene sequence: CDR1 KGHSH, CDR2 LQKENI.

V and J are TRBV24-1 and TRBJ2-1; 8 positions match TRBD2. Germline trimming cut 1 base from V and 2 bases from J; bases unmatched to any gene: 0. CDR3 length: 15 residues. Germline V gene sequence: CDR1 KGHDR, CDR2 SFDVKD. The CDR3 reads CATSDFGRAYNEQFF. The CDR3 bases are TGTGCCACCAGTGATTTCGGGAGGGCCTACAATGAGCAGTTCTTC.

The chain is built from TRBV5-5 and TRBJ1-1; unclear D gene. From germline, CDR1 is SGHKS and CDR2 YYEKEE (reference sequence). The germline V and J ends were trimmed by 4 bases and 1 base, with 11 bases remaining between them. This CDR3 comprises 14 residues. The CDR3 spells CASSIPVPNTEAFF. The CDR3 bases are TGTGCCAGCAGCATTCCAGTACCGAACACTGAAGCTTTCTTT.

The chain couples TRBV6-5 to TRBJ2-2; maybe TRBD1 (6 bases). The germline V and J ends were trimmed by 7 bases and 7 bases, with 13 bases remaining between them. The CDR3 totals 13 residues. CDR1 MNHEY and CDR2 SVGAGI come from the germline V gene. The chain's CDR3 is CASNAEGVGELFF. The DNA for the CDR3 is TGTGCCAGCAATGCTGAGGGGGTCGGGGAGCTGTTTTTT.

The J gene is TRBJ2-2, the V gene TRBV12-3 or TRBV12-4, with D hard to call. The CDR3 is made up of 12 amino acids. With 4 bases removed from V and 4 bases from J, the gap between germline ends came to 4 bases. The CDR3 nucleotides read TGTGCCAGCAGTTCGAGCACCGGGGAGCTGTTTTTT. The encoded protein is CASSSSTGELFF.

V is TRBV14 and J is TRBJ1-5; no firm D call. With 2 bases removed from V and 1 base from J, the gap between germline ends came to 6 bases. This CDR3 spans 14 amino acids. Germline V gene sequence: CDR1 SGHDN, CDR2 FVKESK. CDR3 sequence reads: CASSQLGSNQPQHF. CDR3 coding DNA: TGTGCCAGCAGCCAACTGGGCAGCAATCAGCCCCAGCATTTT.

This chain connects TRBV10-3 to TRBJ2-5; unclear D gene. Trimming took 9 bases from V and 2 from J, leaving 13 bases between them. CDR1 is ENHRY and CDR2 is SYGVKD in the germline V gene. CDR3 length: 13 residues. The CDR3 DNA reads TGTGCCATTCGAGGCCAGTTACAAGAGACCCAGTACTTC. Translation: CAIRGQLQETQYF.

This chain connects TRBV3-1 (or the pseudogene TRBV3-2) to TRBJ2-3; no clear D. CDR1 and CDR2 from the germline V gene are LGHDT and YNNKEL (reference sequence). Between the trimmed V and J ends, which lost 0 bases and 6 bases, there was a span of 13 bases. The CDR3 has 15 amino acids. This CDR3 reads CASSQDQEKADTQYF. The CDR3 nucleotides read TGTGCCAGCAGCCAAGATCAGGAAAAGGCGGATACGCAGTATTTT.

This clone has ten or more counts. This chain joins TRBV4-2 and TRBJ2-1; 10 positions match TRBD2. The CDR3 is 18 residues long. The germline CDR1 and CDR2 sequences are LGHNA and YNFKEQ. After removal of 0 bases from V and 9 bases from J, the junction contained 14 bases not matched to a gene. The CDR3 here is CASSQESGRAHPTGEQFF. The CDR3 bases are TGTGCCAGCAGCCAAGAAAGCGGGAGGGCTCACCCTACAGGTGAGCAGTTCTTC.

This sequence joins TRBV5-1 and TRBJ1-6, with 8 bases aligning to TRBD1. V dropped 1 base and J dropped 7; count of bases not matched to a gene: 7. Germline V gives CDR1 SGHRS, CDR2 YFSETQ. This CDR3 has 16 residues. CDR3 protein: CASSLNGAGGNSPLHF. DNA of the CDR3: TGCGCCAGCAGCTTGAATGGGGCAGGGGGCAATTCACCCCTCCACTTT.

J is TRBJ1-2 and V is TRBV6-5, with D perhaps TRBD1 (6 bases). Trimming removed 7 bases at V and 0 bases at J, with 12 bases between. The CDR3 totals 14 residues. The germline V gene encodes CDR1 MNHEY and CDR2 SVGAGI. This chain's CDR3 is CASTETGPNYGYTF. CDR3 coding DNA: TGTGCCAGCACCGAGACAGGCCCTAACTATGGCTACACCTTC.

This rearrangement joins TRBV15 to TRBJ2-5; TRBD1 is a possible D gene (6 bases). Germline V gene data show CDR1 as LNHNV and CDR2 as YYDKDF (reference sequence). The CDR3 spans 14 residues. Trimming stripped 1 base from V and 4 bases from J, with 10 bases between. CDR3 nucleotides: TGTGCCACCAGCAGAGGGGGGCTTGGAGAGACCCAGTACTTC. Amino acid sequence: CATSRGGLGETQYF.

The chain joins TRBV19 to TRBJ1-2; perhaps TRBD1 as D (5 bases). This CDR3 is 16 amino acids long. V was cut by 3 bases and J by 6 bases, with 20 bases left in between. Looked up from germline, CDR1 is LNHDA and CDR2 is SQIVND (reference sequence). CDR3 DNA: TGTGCCAGTAGTATTCCGAGGGTGCGGGGGTCGAATGGCTACACCTTC. This codes for CASSIPRVRGSNGYTF. Looking up the rest from reference TRBV19 and TRBJ1-2 gives the full variable domain: DGGITQSPKYLFRKEGQNVTLSCEQNLNHDAMYWYRQDPGQGLRLIYYSQIVNDFQKGDIAEGYSVSREKKESFPLTVTSAQKNPTAFYLCASSIPRVRGSNGYTFGSGTRLTVV.

This clone has just a few counts. The chain has TRBV7-6 and TRBJ2-2; TRBD2 agrees at 9 bases. Germline loops: CDR1 SGHVS, CDR2 FNYEAQ. There are 15 residues in the CDR3. V trimming: 5 bases; J trimming: 7 bases; junction bases outside the gene matches: 8. The CDR3 region has the DNA TGTGCCAGCAGCCAGCGGACTAGCGAGGGCGGGGAGCTGTTTTTT. It translates to CASSQRTSEGGELFF.

In its sample, this clone was seen a few times. The chain employs TRBV4-2 and TRBJ2-2, with D perhaps matching TRBD1 (5 bases). CDR1 LGHNA and CDR2 YNFKEQ come from the germline V gene. V was clipped by 6 bases and J by 8 bases, with 25 bases between them. The CDR3 covers 17 residues. In nucleotides, the CDR3 is TGTGCCAGCAGTCTTGCTGACTCAGGGATTGGGAAAGGGGAGCTGTTTTTT. Amino acid sequence: CASSLADSGIGKGELFF.

This rearrangement joins TRBV29-1 to TRBJ2-3; weak D call: TRBD2 (6 bases). This CDR3 is 15 amino acids long. The V gene's germline CDR1 is SQVTM and CDR2 ANQGSEA. V lost 4 bases, J lost 4 bases, and 18 bases lay in between. This CDR3 is CSVASVGGIADTQYF. DNA of the CDR3: TGCAGCGTTGCCTCGGTCGGGGGAATAGCAGATACGCAGTATTTT.

The rearrangement links TRBV6-4 to TRBJ2-1; 11 bases map to TRBD2. This CDR3 has 16 residues. The ends lost 5 bases at V and 2 bases at J; junction bases unmatched: 5. The germline gives CDR1 MRHNA, CDR2 SNTAGT. CDR3 in amino acids: CASSFSTSGTYNEQFF. CDR3 DNA: TGTGCCAGCAGTTTTTCGACTAGCGGGACCTACAATGAGCAGTTCTTC.

The rearrangement uses TRBV19 and TRBJ2-2; TRBD1 agrees at 7 bases. J lost 0 bases, V lost 8 bases, and 6 bases had no gene match. The CDR3 has 15 amino acids. CDR1 is LNHDA, CDR2 SQIVND, per germline (reference sequence). The CDR3 DNA reads as TGTGCCAGTCTCGCCGGGACAGCGAACACCGGGGAGCTGTTTTTT. Protein: CASLAGTANTGELFF.

This clone was seen a single time. This chain connects TRBV11-3 to TRBJ2-5; perhaps TRBD2 as D (5 bases). The CDR3 is 13 amino acids. The V and J ends lost 5 bases and 5 bases respectively, with 12 bases between them. Germline CDR1 is SGHNT and CDR2 is YENEEA. Written as DNA, the CDR3 is TGTGCCAGCAGCCTCGGCTGGAGGGAGACCCAGTACTTC. This encodes CASSLGWRETQYF.

The chain uses TRBV6-5 and TRBJ1-1; D not certain. This CDR3 contains 14 residues. CDR1 is MNHEY and CDR2 is SVGAGI in the germline V gene. The V and J ends lost 0 bases and 1 base respectively, with 6 bases between them. The CDR3 loop is CASSYSPQNTEAFF. The CDR3, as DNA: TGTGCCAGCAGTTACTCTCCCCAGAACACTGAAGCTTTCTTT.